This T cell receptor beta chain came from a study of T cells in Graves' hyperthyroidism and ophthalmopathy. From RNA transcripts, TCR beta CDR3 regions were amplified. The TCR CDR3 first-round RT-PCR relied on the HTBI primer set. TCRdb re-called the multiplex PCR reads with MiXCR, one entry per CDR3 protein. The data show about 580,000 distinct CDR3 sequences, around 42% seen once. This clonotype was counted many times. Stable disease denoted Graves' hyperthyroidism without ophthalmopathy progression within 18 months. This sequence originates from a woman aged 18-30 years with Graves' hyperthyroidism. The sequencing sample was made of peripheral blood or thyroid tissue (not recorded which).

CDR3 sequence (DNA): TGTGCCAGCAGTGAATACGACCGAATGAGGAGCGAGCAGTACTTC. It yields the protein CASSEYDRMRSEQYF. The chain has TRBV25-1 and TRBJ2-7; the D is unclear. V was shortened by 0 bases and J by 6 bases, with 15 bases between the two germline ends. Germline CDR1 and CDR2: MGHDK and SYGVNS. CDR3 length equals 15 residues.